These 3 T cell receptor beta chains originate from one sample sequenced in a study of cytomegalovirus exposure and HLA in healthy donors. PCR amplification relied on 60 Vbeta primers (plus 13 Jbeta primers). Generated by immunoSEQ multiplex PCR, the TCRdb table keeps only in-frame clones and is missing some. This table holds tens of thousands of clones, approximately 76% found once. The sequenced sample was PBMCs. The origin of the receptors is a middle-aged man in good health and CMV-seronegative.

The rearrangement links TRBV5-6 to TRBJ1-2; TRBD1 is a possible D gene (6 bases). With 4 bases removed from V and 6 bases from J, the gap between germline ends came to 13 bases. This CDR3 contains 13 residues. Germline V lookup: CDR1 SGHDT, CDR2 YYEEEE. The CDR3 spells CASSPGRGDGYTF. DNA for the CDR3: TGTGCCAGCAGCCCGGGGAGGGGGGATGGCTACACCTTC.

Worth noting for this clone: Within the sample, other DNA sequences also encode this same CDR3. The rearrangement joins TRBV5-1 to TRBJ1-3; TRBD1 agrees at 7 bases. The CDR3 is made up of 14 amino acids. V lost 4 bases to trimming and J lost 2 bases; unmatched junction nucleotides: 3. In germline, CDR1 is SGHRS, CDR2 YFSETQ. In nucleotides, the CDR3 is TGCGCCAGCAGCCTGGGACAGACTGGAAACACCATATATTTT. Translated: CASSLGQTGNTIYF.

The chain combines TRBV25-1 with TRBJ2-3, with TRBD2 identical over 8 bases. This CDR3 spans 15 amino acids. With V trimmed by 8 bases and J by 0 bases, 7 bases remained unmatched. Looked up from germline, CDR1 is MGHDK and CDR2 is SYGVNS. CDR3 sequence (DNA): TGTGCCAGCGGATACAGCGGGGGTAGCACAGATACGCAGTATTTT. Translating it yields CASGYSGGSTDTQYF.